Following are 22 T cell receptor beta chains from one sample sequenced in a study of blood T cells in healthy people across ages. Combining a sample-barcoded 5' primer with a J-beta primer mix, a second PCR ran for about 7 to 11 cycles. A single record per CDR3 protein comes from TCRdb applying MiXCR to the 5' RACE reads. The sample lists more than 900,000 distinct CDR3 sequences, almost 30% occurring once. The data were also submitted as part of a second study, on T cells of mothers and their children.

Sequencing was done on a sample of blood. The receptors come from a woman in her 40s in good health.

The chain couples TRBV7-2 to TRBJ2-3; D is undetermined. Deletions cut 6 bases from V and 4 bases from J, with 8 bases between. The CDR3 is 12 amino acids. Germline assignment: CDR1 SGHTA and CDR2 FQGNSA. The CDR3 DNA sequence: TGTGCCAGCAGATCCCCGTCAGATACGCAGTATTTT. Its translation: CASRSPSDTQYF.

This clonotype was counted ten times or more. The V and J genes are TRBV7-2 and TRBJ2-6; TRBD2 aligns across 12 bases. The CDR3 covers 20 residues. The junction had 10 bases not matched to a gene; V was cut back by 2 bases and J by 2 bases. In germline, CDR1 is SGHTA, CDR2 FQGNSA. CDR3 in amino acids: CASSLRLAGGGWTGANVLTF. Here the CDR3 DNA reads TGTGCCAGCAGCTTACGTCTAGCGGGGGGGGGCTGGACTGGGGCCAACGTCCTGACTTTC.

V is TRBV7-2 and J is TRBJ2-4, with D unclear. The J call may be mistaken, given a closer DNA end match to TRBJ2-7. The CDR3 is 14 residues long. The V gene's germline CDR1 is SGHTA and CDR2 FQGNSA. This CDR3 is CASSNRVPPHEQYF. Here the CDR3 DNA reads TGTGCCAGCAGCAACCGGGTTCCTCCCCACGAGCAGTACTTC.

This clonotype was seen a few times. CDR3 DNA: TGCAGTGCTAATTTAGCCGAGTGGTATTTT. As protein: CSANLAEWYF. The rearrangement links TRBV20-1 to TRBJ2-3; D not certain. Looked up from germline, CDR1 is DFQATT and CDR2 is SNEGSKA (reference sequence). Trimming stripped 4 bases from V and 14 bases from J, with 13 bases between. The CDR3 contains 10 residues.

Notes on this clonotype: Its ends do not fully match the called genes, so a read error is possible. This rearrangement joins TRBV6-2 or TRBV6-3 to TRBJ2-1, with TRBD1 identical over 7 bases. The CDR3 loop spans 13 amino acids. Germline V gene data show CDR1 as MNHEY and CDR2 as SVGEGT. The CDR3 loop is CAGSYSTGVKQFF. CDR3 coding DNA: TGTGCCGGCAGTTACTCAACAGGGGTAAAGCAGTTCTTC.

The rearrangement links TRBV25-1 to TRBJ2-4; the D gene is possibly TRBD1 (5 bases). The germline V gene encodes CDR1 MGHDK and CDR2 SYGVNS. There are 13 residues in the CDR3. Trimming removed 0 bases at V and 13 bases at J, with 13 bases between. As DNA, the CDR3 is TGTGCCAGCAGTGAATATCCAGGGTCTGAGCAGTACTTC. Translated: CASSEYPGSEQYF. Together with reference TRBV25-1 and TRBJ2-4, the CDR3 gives the full variable domain: EADIYQTPRYLVIGTGKKITLECSQTMGHDKMYWYQQDPGMELHLIHYSYGVNSTEKGDLSSESTVSRIRTEHFPLTLESARPSHTSQYLCASSEYPGSEQYFGAGTRLSVL.

The rearrangement links TRBV20-1 to TRBJ2-1; tentative D call: TRBD1 (6 bases). Germline V gene sequence: CDR1 DFQATT, CDR2 SNEGSKA (reference sequence). Deletions cut 0 bases from V and 2 bases from J, with 11 bases between. The CDR3 is 15 residues long. The CDR3 sequence: CSARDPWTAYNEQFF. In nucleotides, the CDR3 is TGCAGTGCTAGAGACCCCTGGACAGCCTACAATGAGCAGTTCTTC.

Concerning this clonotype: The junction does not match germline at one end; this may be a read error. The V and J genes are TRBV7-6 and TRBJ1-5; D not resolved. The length of the CDR3 is 15 residues. The germline gives CDR1 SGHVS, CDR2 FNYEAQ. The CDR3: CAGSLFSGQNQPQHF. The CDR3 DNA reads TGTGCCGGCAGCTTATTCTCCGGGCAGAATCAGCCCCAGCATTTT.

The chain is built from TRBV27 and TRBJ2-1; 8 bases are shared with TRBD2. CDR1 and CDR2 from the germline V gene are MNHEY and SMNVEV (reference sequence). The length of the CDR3 is 15 residues. J was trimmed by 4 bases and V by 6 bases; bases with no gene match: 8. The CDR3 is CASRAPGLVYNEQFF. CDR3 in DNA: TGTGCCAGCAGGGCCCCGGGACTAGTTTACAATGAGCAGTTCTTC.

This clonotype has a handful of counts. The chain employs TRBV2 and TRBJ1-6; TRBD1 matches at 7 bases. After removal of 5 bases from V and 6 bases from J, the junction contained 4 bases not matched to a gene. This CDR3 region has 14 residues. Germline V gene lookup returns CDR1 SNHLY and CDR2 FYNNEI. This CDR3 reads CASSRDSSNSPLHF. CDR3 coding DNA: TGTGCCAGCAGTCGGGACAGCTCTAATTCACCCCTCCACTTT.

This clonotype was seen repeatedly, ten times or more. The gene calls are TRBV12-3 or TRBV12-4 and TRBJ2-3; perhaps TRBD1 as D (6 bases). This CDR3 is 17 amino acids long. The germline V and J ends were trimmed by 6 bases and 1 base, with 20 bases remaining between them. CDR3 in DNA: TGTGCCAGCAGGGGGGAACCCGGGACACTTGGCACAGATACGCAGTATTTT. This translates into CASRGEPGTLGTDTQYF.

The rearrangement links TRBV11-2 to TRBJ2-5, with TRBD1 identical over 10 bases. This CDR3 region has 15 residues. The junction had 9 bases not matched to a gene; V was cut back by 5 bases and J by 6 bases. Germline V lookup: CDR1 SGHAT, CDR2 FQNNGV. The CDR3 protein is CASSTETGGWKTQYF. CDR3 nucleotides: TGTGCCAGCAGCACGGAGACAGGGGGCTGGAAGACCCAGTACTTC.

There are a few counts of this clonotype. V is TRBV4-1 and J is TRBJ2-7; possibly TRBD2 for D (6 bases). Germline values: CDR1 MGHRA, CDR2 YSYEKL. V dropped 4 bases and J dropped 3 bases, with 16 bases sitting between them. The CDR3 is 15 residues long. CDR3 bases: TGCGCCAGCAGCCCGGGCCCTGGAGGGTACTACGAGCAGTACTTC. It specifies CASSPGPGGYYEQYF.

This clonotype has ten or more counts. V usage is TRBV7-3 and J usage is TRBJ2-7; D tentatively reads TRBD1 or TRBD2 (5 bases each). Trimming stripped 4 bases from V and 4 bases from J, with 14 bases between. This CDR3 comprises 14 residues. The germline V gene has CDR1 SGHTA and CDR2 FQGTGA. CDR3 residues: CASSSSGQSYEQYF. The CDR3, as DNA: TGTGCCAGCAGCTCCTCGGGGCAATCTTACGAGCAGTACTTC.

V is TRBV24-1 and J is TRBJ2-7; 8 nucleotides line up with TRBD1. The CDR3 consists of 15 residues. Germline V CDR1 and CDR2: KGHDR, SFDVKD. J was trimmed by 3 bases and V by 3 bases; bases with no gene match: 6. This CDR3 is CATSDTRQGSYEQYF. CDR3 DNA: TGTGCCACCAGTGATACCCGACAGGGGAGCTACGAGCAGTACTTC.

The gene calls are TRBV7-9 and TRBJ2-4; unclear D gene. TRBJ2-7 explains the end of the DNA better; the J call may be wrong. Germline CDR1 reads SEHNR; CDR2 reads FQNEAQ (reference sequence). The CDR3 is 13 residues long. CDR3 sequence: CASSSKKDSEQYF. CDR3 nucleotides: TGTGCCAGCTCATCGAAAAAAGATAGCGAGCAGTACTTC.

This clonotype was seen at least ten times. The rearrangement uses TRBV29-1 and TRBJ1-1, with 10 bases identical to TRBD1. V trimming: 2 bases; J trimming: 5 bases; junction bases outside the gene matches: 5. Germline lookup yields CDR1 SQVTM and CDR2 ANQGSEA. The CDR3 is 14 residues long. Here the CDR3 DNA reads TGCAGCGTTGAACAGGACAGGGGGGAAACTGAAGCTTTCTTT. Its protein product is CSVEQDRGETEAFF.

The sample holds many counts of this clonotype. The J gene is TRBJ2-7, the V gene TRBV4-3; 8 nucleotides align to TRBD2. CDR3 length equals 16 residues. Germline values: CDR1 LGHNA, CDR2 YSLEER. J lost 3 bases, V lost 0 bases, and 7 bases had no gene match. CDR3 region: CASSQELFSGGYEQYF. The CDR3 DNA reads TGCGCCAGCAGCCAAGAATTGTTCAGCGGGGGCTACGAGCAGTACTTC.

Notes on this clonotype: Being one base from a much bigger clone, this may be a read error. The chain carries TRBV29-1 and TRBJ1-2; D unclear. CDR3 length: 11 residues. Germline V gene sequence: CDR1 SQVTM, CDR2 ANQGSEA. The CDR3, as DNA: TGCAGCGCACGCGGCGCGGGTGGCTACGCCTTC. Translating it yields CSARGAGGYAF. The full variable domain, rest sourced from reference TRBV29-1 and TRBJ1-2, is SAVISQKPSRDICQRGTSLTIQCQVDSQVTMMFWYRQQPGQSLTLIATANQGSEATYESGFVIDKFPISRPNLTFSTLTVSNMSPEDSSIYLCSARGAGGYAFGSGTRLTVV.

This chain uses TRBV5-1 with TRBJ2-7, with 8 bases matching TRBD2. Germline values: CDR1 SGHRS, CDR2 YFSETQ. The CDR3 totals 16 residues. The ends lost 6 bases at V and 0 bases at J; junction bases unmatched: 11. The CDR3 reads CASIKRGTTISYEQYF. The CDR3, as DNA: TGCGCCAGCATCAAGCGGGGGACAACTATCTCCTACGAGCAGTACTTC. Drawing the rest from reference TRBV5-1 and TRBJ2-7, the complete variable domain is KAGVTQTPRYLIKTRGQQVTLSCSPISGHRSVSWYQQTPGQGLQFLFEYFSETQRNKGNFPGRFSGRQFSNSRSEMNVSTLELGDSALYLCASIKRGTTISYEQYFGPGTRLTVT.

The rearrangement uses TRBV4-2 and TRBJ1-1; 9 positions match TRBD1. The CDR3 length is 14 residues. The ends lost 2 bases at V and 4 bases at J; junction bases unmatched: 2. CDR1 LGHNA and CDR2 YNFKEQ come from the germline V gene. The CDR3 sequence is CASSQQQGATEAFF. The CDR3 region has the DNA TGTGCCAGCAGCCAACAACAGGGGGCCACTGAAGCTTTCTTT.

This chain connects TRBV5-1 to TRBJ2-1; 10 bases are a match to TRBD2. CDR3 length: 15 amino acids. Trimming removed 4 bases from V and 8 bases from J; junction bases left unmatched: 9. Per germline, CDR1 SGHRS and CDR2 YFSETQ. DNA for the CDR3: TGCGCCAGCAGCCTTAGCGGGGGGCGTACTGATGAGCAGTTCTTC. Amino acid sequence: CASSLSGGRTDEQFF.